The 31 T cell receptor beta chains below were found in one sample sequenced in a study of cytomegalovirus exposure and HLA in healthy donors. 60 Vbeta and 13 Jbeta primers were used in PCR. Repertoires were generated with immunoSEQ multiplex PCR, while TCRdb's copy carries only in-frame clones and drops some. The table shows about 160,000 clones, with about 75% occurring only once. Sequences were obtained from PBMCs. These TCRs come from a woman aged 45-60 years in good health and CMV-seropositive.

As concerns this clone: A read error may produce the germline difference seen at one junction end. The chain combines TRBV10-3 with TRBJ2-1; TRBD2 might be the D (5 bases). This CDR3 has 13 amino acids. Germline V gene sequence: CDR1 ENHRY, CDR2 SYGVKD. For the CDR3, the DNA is TGTGCCATCAGTGGGGGATCCGGGATACGGCGGGTCTTC. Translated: CAISGGSGIRRVF.

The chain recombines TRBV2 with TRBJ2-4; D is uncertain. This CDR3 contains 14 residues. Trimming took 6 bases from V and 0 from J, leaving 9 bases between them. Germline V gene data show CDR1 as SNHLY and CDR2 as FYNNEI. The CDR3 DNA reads TGTGCCAGCAGGGCACAGATAGCCAAAAACATTCAGTACTTC. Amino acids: CASRAQIAKNIQYF.

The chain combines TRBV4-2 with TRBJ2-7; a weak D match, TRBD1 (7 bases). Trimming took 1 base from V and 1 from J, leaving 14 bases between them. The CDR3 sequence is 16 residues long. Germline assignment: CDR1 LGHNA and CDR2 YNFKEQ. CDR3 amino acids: CASSQGFQGGSYEQYF. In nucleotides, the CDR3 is TGTGCCAGCAGCCAAGGATTTCAGGGGGGTTCCTACGAGCAGTACTTC.

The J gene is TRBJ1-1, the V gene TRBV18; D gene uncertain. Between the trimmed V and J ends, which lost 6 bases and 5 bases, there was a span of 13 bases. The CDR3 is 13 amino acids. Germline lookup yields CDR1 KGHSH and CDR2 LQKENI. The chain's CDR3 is CASSRSKWTEAFF. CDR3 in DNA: TGTGCCAGCTCTCGCTCTAAGTGGACTGAAGCTTTCTTT. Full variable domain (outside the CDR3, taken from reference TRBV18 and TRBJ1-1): NAGVMQNPRHLVRRRGQEARLRCSPMKGHSHVYWYRQLPEEGLKFMVYLQKENIIDESGMPKERFSAEFPKEGPSILRIQQVVRGDSAAYFCASSRSKWTEAFFGQGTRLTVV.

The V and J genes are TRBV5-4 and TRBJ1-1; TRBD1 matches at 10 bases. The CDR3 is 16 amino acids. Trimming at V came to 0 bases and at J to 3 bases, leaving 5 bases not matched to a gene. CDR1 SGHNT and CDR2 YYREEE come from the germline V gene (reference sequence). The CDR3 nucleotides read TGTGCCAGCAGCTTGGGGGGCGGACAGGGGGACACTGAAGCTTTCTTT. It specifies CASSLGGGQGDTEAFF. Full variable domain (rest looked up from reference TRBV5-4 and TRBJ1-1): ETGVTQSPTHLIKTRGQQVTLRCSSQSGHNTVSWYQQALGQGPQFIFQYYREEENGRGNFPPRFSGLQFPNYSSELNVNALELDDSALYLCASSLGGGQGDTEAFFGQGTRLTVV.

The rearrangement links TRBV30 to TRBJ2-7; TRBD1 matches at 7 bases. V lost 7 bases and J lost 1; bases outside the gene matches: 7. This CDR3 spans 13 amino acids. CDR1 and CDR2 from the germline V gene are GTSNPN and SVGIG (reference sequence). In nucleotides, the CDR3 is TGTGCCTCTATGGGACAGAAGTCCTACGAGCAGTACTTC. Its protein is CASMGQKSYEQYF.

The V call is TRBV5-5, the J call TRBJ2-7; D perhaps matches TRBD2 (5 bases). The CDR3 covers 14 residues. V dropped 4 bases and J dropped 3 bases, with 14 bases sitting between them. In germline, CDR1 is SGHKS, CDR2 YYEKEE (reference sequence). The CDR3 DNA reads TGTGCCAGCAGCCCCGTACTAGGTTACTACGAGCAGTACTTC. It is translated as CASSPVLGYYEQYF. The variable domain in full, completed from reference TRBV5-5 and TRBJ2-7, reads DAGVTQSPTHLIKTRGQQVTLRCSPISGHKSVSWYQQVLGQGPQFIFQYYEKEERGRGNFPDRFSARQFPNYSSELNVNALLLGDSALYLCASSPVLGYYEQYFGPGTRLTVT.

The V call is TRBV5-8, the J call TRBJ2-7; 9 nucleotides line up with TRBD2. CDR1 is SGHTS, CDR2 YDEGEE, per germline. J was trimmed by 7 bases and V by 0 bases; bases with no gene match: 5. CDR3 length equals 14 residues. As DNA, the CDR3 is TGTGCCAGCAGCTTGGTTTCGCTAGCGGGGGAGCAGTACTTC. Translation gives CASSLVSLAGEQYF.

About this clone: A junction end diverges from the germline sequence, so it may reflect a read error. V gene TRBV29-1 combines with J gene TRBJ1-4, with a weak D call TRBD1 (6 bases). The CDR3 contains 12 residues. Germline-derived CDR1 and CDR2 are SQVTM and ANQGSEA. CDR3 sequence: CSVVVTGFRIIF. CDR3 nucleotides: TGCAGCGTTGTTGTTACAGGGTTCAGGATAATTTTT. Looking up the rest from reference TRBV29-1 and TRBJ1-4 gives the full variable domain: SAVISQKPSRDICQRGTSLTIQCQVDSQVTMMFWYRQQPGQSLTLIATANQGSEATYESGFVIDKFPISRPNLTFSTLTVSNMSPEDSSIYLCSVVVTGFRIIFGSGTQLSVL.

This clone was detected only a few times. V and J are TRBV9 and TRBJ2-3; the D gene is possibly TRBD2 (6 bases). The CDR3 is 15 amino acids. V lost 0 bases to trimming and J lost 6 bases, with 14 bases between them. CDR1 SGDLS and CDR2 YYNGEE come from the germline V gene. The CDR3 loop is CASSVGLDFEDTQYF. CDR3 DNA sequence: TGTGCCAGCAGCGTAGGACTAGACTTCGAGGATACGCAGTATTTT.

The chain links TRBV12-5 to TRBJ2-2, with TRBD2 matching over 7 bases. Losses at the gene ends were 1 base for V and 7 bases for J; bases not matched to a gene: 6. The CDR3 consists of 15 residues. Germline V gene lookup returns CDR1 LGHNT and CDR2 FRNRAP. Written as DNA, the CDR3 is TGTGCTAGTGGTTTGGGAAACGGGGGGTACGGGGAGCTGTTTTTT. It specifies CASGLGNGGYGELFF.

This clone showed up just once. The CDR3 region is CASSPVTENTEAFF. Here the CDR3 DNA reads TGTGCCAGCAGTCCGGTGACAGAAAACACTGAAGCTTTCTTT. The V gene is TRBV6-5, the J gene TRBJ1-1, with D possibly TRBD1 on 5 matching bases. The CDR3 loop spans 14 amino acids. Per the germline V gene, CDR1 is MNHEY and CDR2 is SVGAGI. V dropped 5 bases and J dropped 2 bases, with 12 bases sitting between them.

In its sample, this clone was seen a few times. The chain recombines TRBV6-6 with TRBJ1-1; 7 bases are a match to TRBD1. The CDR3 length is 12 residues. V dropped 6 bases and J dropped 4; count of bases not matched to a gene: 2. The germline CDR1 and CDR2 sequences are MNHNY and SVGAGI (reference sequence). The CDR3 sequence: CASSQGGTEAFF. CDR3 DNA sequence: TGTGCCAGCAGCCAGGGGGGCACTGAAGCTTTCTTT.

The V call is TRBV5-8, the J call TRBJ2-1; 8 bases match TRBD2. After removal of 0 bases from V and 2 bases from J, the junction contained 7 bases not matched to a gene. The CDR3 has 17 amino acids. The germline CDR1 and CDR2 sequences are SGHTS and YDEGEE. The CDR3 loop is CASSLDGGGFTYNEQFF. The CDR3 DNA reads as TGTGCCAGCAGCTTGGACGGCGGGGGGTTTACCTACAATGAGCAGTTCTTC.

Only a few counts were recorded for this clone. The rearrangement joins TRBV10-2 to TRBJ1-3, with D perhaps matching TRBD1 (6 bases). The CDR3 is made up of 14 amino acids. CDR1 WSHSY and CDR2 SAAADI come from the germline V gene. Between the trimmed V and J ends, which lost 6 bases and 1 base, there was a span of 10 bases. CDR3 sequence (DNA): TGCGCCAGCAGGGTAACAGGGTCTGGAAACACCATATATTTT. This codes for CASRVTGSGNTIYF.

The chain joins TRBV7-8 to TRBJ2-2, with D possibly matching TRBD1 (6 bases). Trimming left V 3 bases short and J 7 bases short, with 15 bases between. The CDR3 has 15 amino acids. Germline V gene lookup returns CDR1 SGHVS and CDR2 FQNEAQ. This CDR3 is CASSFGTGRIGELFF. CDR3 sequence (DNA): TGTGCCAGCAGCTTCGGAACAGGGAGAATCGGGGAGCTGTTTTTT.

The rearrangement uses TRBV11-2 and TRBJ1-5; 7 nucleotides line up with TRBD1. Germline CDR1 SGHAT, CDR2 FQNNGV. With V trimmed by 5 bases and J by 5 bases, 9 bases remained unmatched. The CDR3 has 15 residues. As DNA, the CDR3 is TGTGCCAGCAGCCTAGGGGGCAGGGGAGATCAGCCCCAGCATTTT. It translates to CASSLGGRGDQPQHF.

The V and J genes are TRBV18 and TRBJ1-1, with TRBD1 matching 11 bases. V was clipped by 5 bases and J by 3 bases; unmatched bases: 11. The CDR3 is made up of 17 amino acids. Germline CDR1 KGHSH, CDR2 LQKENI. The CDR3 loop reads CASSRGTGGEIDTEAFF. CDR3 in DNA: TGTGCCAGCTCAAGAGGGACAGGGGGTGAAATCGACACTGAAGCTTTCTTT. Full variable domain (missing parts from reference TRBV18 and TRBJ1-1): NAGVMQNPRHLVRRRGQEARLRCSPMKGHSHVYWYRQLPEEGLKFMVYLQKENIIDESGMPKERFSAEFPKEGPSILRIQQVVRGDSAAYFCASSRGTGGEIDTEAFFGQGTRLTVV.

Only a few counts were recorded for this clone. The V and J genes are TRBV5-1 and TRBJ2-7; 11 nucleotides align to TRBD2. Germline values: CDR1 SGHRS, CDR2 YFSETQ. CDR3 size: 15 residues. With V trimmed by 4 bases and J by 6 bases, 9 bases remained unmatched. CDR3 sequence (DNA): TGCGCCAGCAGCCCGAGACTAGCGGGGAAGTTCGAGCAGTACTTC. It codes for CASSPRLAGKFEQYF.

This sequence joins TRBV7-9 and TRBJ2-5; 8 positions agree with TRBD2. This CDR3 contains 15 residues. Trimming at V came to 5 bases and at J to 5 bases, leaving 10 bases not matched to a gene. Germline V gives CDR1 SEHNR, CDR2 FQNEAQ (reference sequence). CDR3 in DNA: TGTGCCAGCAGCACCATAGCGGGGACTTCGGAGACCCAGTACTTC. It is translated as CASSTIAGTSETQYF.

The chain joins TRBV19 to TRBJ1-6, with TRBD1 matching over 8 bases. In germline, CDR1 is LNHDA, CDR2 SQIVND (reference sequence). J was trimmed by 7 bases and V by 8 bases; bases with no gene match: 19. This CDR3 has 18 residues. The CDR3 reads CASAERGFTGGENSPLHF. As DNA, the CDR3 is TGTGCCAGTGCCGAGCGAGGGTTCACAGGGGGTGAGAATTCACCCCTCCACTTT. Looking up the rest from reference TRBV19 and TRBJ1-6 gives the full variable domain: DGGITQSPKYLFRKEGQNVTLSCEQNLNHDAMYWYRQDPGQGLRLIYYSQIVNDFQKGDIAEGYSVSREKKESFPLTVTSAQKNPTAFYLCASAERGFTGGENSPLHFGNGTRLTVT.

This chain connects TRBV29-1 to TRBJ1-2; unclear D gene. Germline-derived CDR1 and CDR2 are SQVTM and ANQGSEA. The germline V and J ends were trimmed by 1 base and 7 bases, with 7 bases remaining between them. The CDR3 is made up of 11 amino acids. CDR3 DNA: TGCAGCGTTGAAGGGTTGAGTGGCTACACCTTC. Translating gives CSVEGLSGYTF.

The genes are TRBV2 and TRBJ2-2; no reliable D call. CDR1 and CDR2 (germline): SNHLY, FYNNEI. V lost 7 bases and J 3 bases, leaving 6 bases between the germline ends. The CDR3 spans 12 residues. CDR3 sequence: CASTEDTGELFF. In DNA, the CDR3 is TGTGCCAGCACAGAGGACACCGGGGAGCTGTTTTTT.

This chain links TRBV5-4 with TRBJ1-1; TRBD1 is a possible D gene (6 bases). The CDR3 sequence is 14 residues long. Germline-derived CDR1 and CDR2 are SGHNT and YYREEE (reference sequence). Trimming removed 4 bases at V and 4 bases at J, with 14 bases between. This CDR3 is CASSVDRMATEAFF. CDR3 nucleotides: TGTGCCAGCAGCGTCGACAGGATGGCCACTGAAGCTTTCTTT.

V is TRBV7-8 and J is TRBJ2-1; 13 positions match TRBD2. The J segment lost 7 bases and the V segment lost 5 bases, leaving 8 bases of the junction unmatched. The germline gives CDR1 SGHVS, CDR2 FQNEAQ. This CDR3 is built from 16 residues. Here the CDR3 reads CASSPTSGGGLNEQFF. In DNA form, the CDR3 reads TGTGCCAGCAGCCCTACTAGCGGGGGGGGACTTAATGAGCAGTTCTTC.

CDR3 DNA sequence: TGTGCCAGCAGCTTAAGGACTTCCGGACAGGGGAGCAATGAGCAGTTCTTC. Translation gives CASSLRTSGQGSNEQFF. This chain uses TRBV7-2 with TRBJ2-1, with 9 positions matching TRBD1. The CDR3 runs 17 residues. CDR1 is SGHTA, CDR2 FQGNSA, per germline. Trimming cost V 2 bases and J 6 bases; bases outside gene matches: 11.

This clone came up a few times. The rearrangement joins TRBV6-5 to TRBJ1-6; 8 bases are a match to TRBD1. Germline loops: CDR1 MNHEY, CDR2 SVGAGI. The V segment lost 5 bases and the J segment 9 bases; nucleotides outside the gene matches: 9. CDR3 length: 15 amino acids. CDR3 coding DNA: TGTGCCAGCAGTAGCCTGACAGGGGTATTTTCACCCCTCCACTTT. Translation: CASSSLTGVFSPLHF.

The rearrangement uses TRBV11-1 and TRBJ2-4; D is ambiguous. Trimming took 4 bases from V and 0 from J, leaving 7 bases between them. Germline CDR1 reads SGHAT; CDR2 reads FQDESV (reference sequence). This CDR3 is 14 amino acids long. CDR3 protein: CASSSDIAKNIQYF. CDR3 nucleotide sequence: TGTGCCAGCAGCTCCGACATAGCCAAAAACATTCAGTACTTC.

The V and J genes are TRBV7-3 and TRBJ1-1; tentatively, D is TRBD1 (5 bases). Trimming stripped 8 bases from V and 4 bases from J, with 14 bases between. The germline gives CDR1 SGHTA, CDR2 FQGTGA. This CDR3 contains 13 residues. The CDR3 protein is CASQGFTATEAFF. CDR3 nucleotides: TGTGCCAGCCAGGGATTTACCGCCACTGAAGCTTTCTTT.

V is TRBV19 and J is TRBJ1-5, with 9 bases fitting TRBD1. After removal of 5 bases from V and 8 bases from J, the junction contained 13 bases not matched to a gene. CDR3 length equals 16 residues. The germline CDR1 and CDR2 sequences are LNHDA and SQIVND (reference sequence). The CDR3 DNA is TGTGCCAGTAGTCTCCGGGACAGGGAGCCGCGTGAGCCCCAGCATTTT. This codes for CASSLRDREPREPQHF.

The chain's CDR3 is CASLRPGLAGGREDTQYF. DNA for the CDR3: TGCGCCAGCCTCCGCCCGGGACTAGCGGGGGGGCGGGAAGATACGCAGTATTTT. V usage is TRBV10-1 and J usage is TRBJ2-3; 16 nucleotides match TRBD2. The CDR3 totals 18 residues. V trimming: 8 bases; J trimming: 5 bases; junction bases outside the gene matches: 13. Per germline, CDR1 WNHNN and CDR2 SYGVQD (reference sequence).